What follows are 7 T cell receptor beta chains derived from one specimen sequenced in a study of shared clonotypes between healthy human individuals. TCRdb keeps only in-frame clones here, not all; method: immunoSEQ multiplex PCR. The sample shows around 2,100,000 clones, less than 95% of them seen only once. CD45RO negativity and positive selection for CCR7 defined naive CD8 cells, a population that excluded terminally differentiated effector memory CD45RA+ cells. Sample: naive CD8+ T cells sorted from blood. Receptors originate from a man aged 18 to 29 in good health.

This clone showed up just once. The chain is built from TRBV28 and TRBJ2-7; the D gene is possibly TRBD1 (6 bases). CDR3 size: 16 residues. CDR1 is MDHEN, CDR2 SYDVKM, per germline. The V and J ends lost 2 bases and 6 bases respectively, with 20 bases between them. The CDR3 region has the DNA TGTGCCAGCAGTTTAAGCATCGCGGACAGCAAGACCGAGCAGTACTTC. Protein product: CASSLSIADSKTEQYF. The whole variable domain, filled in from reference TRBV28 and TRBJ2-7, reads DVKVTQSSRYLVKRTGEKVFLECVQDMDHENMFWYRQDPGLGLRLIYFSYDVKMKEKGDIPEGYSVSREKKERFSLILESASTNQTSMYLCASSLSIADSKTEQYFGPGTRLTVT.

CDR3 coding DNA: TGCGCCAGCAGCCCCGTTGACGGGGGTAGTCCTAGCACAGATACGCAGTATTTT. Translating gives CASSPVDGGSPSTDTQYF. This chain links TRBV4-1 with TRBJ2-3; TRBD2 might be the D (6 bases). The CDR3 runs to 18 residues. Trimming took off 4 bases at V and 0 bases at J, with 20 bases between the two ends. Looked up from germline, CDR1 is MGHRA and CDR2 is YSYEKL.

The V gene is TRBV11-2, the J gene TRBJ2-7; perhaps TRBD2 as D (5 bases). V was trimmed by 1 base and J by 5 bases, leaving 15 bases between them. CDR1 and CDR2 (germline): SGHAT, FQNNGV. The CDR3 is 15 amino acids. Here the CDR3 reads CASSLVELSGNEQYF. The CDR3 bases are TGTGCCAGCAGCTTAGTGGAGTTGTCGGGGAACGAGCAGTACTTC.

On this clone itself: The same CDR3 is also encoded by other DNA sequences in this sample. The chain couples TRBV7-9 to TRBJ1-6; D is undetermined. V lost 4 bases and J 6 bases, leaving 4 bases between the germline ends. Germline values: CDR1 SEHNR, CDR2 FQNEAQ (reference sequence). This CDR3 region has 12 residues. CDR3 in amino acids: CASSSGNSPLHF. CDR3 nucleotides: TGTGCCAGCAGCTCGGGTAATTCACCCCTCCACTTT.

V is TRBV7-9 and J is TRBJ1-3; D uncertain. The CDR3 consists of 16 residues. V lost 5 bases and J lost 0, with 14 bases in between. Germline loops: CDR1 SEHNR, CDR2 FQNEAQ (reference sequence). The CDR3 sequence: CASSPPLEFSGNTIYF. CDR3 in DNA: TGTGCCAGCAGCCCCCCTCTCGAATTCTCTGGAAACACCATATATTTT.

The chain carries TRBV6-1 and TRBJ1-4; D not certain. Trimming removed 1 base from V and 7 bases from J, with 16 bases in between. The CDR3 runs 16 residues. Per the germline V gene, CDR1 is MNHNS and CDR2 is SASEGT. CDR3: CASSEGVDAGGEKLFF. The CDR3 DNA follows: TGTGCCAGCAGTGAAGGCGTAGATGCCGGCGGTGAAAAACTGTTTTTT.

The chain uses TRBV5-4 and TRBJ2-1; a weak D match, TRBD2 (5 bases). The length of the CDR3 is 16 residues. Germline V CDR1 and CDR2: SGHNT, YYREEE (reference sequence). Trimming stripped 4 bases from V and 6 bases from J, with 20 bases between. The CDR3 loop is CASSDPTGSTPNEQFF. CDR3 nucleotides: TGTGCCAGCAGCGATCCAACGGGGTCAACCCCCAATGAGCAGTTCTTC.